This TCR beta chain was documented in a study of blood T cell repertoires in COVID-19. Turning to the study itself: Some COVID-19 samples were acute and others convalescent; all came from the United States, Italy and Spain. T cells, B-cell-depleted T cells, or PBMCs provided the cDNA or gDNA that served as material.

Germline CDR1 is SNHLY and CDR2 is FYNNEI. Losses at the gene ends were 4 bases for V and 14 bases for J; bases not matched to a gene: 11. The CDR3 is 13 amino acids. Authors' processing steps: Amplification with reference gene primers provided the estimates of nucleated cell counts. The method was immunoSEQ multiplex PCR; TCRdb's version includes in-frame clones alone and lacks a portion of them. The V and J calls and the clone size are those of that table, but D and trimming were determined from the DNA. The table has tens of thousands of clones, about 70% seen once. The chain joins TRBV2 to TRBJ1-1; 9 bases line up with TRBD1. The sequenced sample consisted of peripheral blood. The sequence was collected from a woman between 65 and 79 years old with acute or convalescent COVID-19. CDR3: CASSANRGLLPFF. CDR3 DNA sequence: TGTGCCAGCAGTGCCAACAGGGGGCTCTTGCCCTTCTTT.